Below are 10 T cell receptor beta chains sequenced from a single sample in a study of T cell clonotyping in hematopoietic cell transplantation. TCRdb's copy holds only in-frame clones and misses some; the assay was immunoSEQ multiplex PCR. Of around 8,400 clones in the sample, roughly 81% were seen once. The sequences come from peripheral blood mononuclear cells, collected 180 days after allogeneic stem cell transplant. The receptors stem from a female patient aged 50 to 65 who had an allogeneic stem cell transplant from an unrelated donor, so the T cells may come from the graft donor. Some clones in this sample may be carry-over from other donors' samples.

The V and J genes are TRBV2 and TRBJ2-1; 12 bases are shared with TRBD1. The CDR3 totals 14 residues. CDR1 is SNHLY, CDR2 FYNNEI, per germline. V shed 8 bases and J 6 bases; nucleotides not matched to a gene: 5. CDR3: CASAGQGASNEQFF. CDR3 bases: TGTGCCAGCGCGGGACAGGGGGCATCCAATGAGCAGTTCTTC.

In DNA form, the CDR3 reads TGTGCCAGCACCCTTTGGGGGTCGGGCACTGAAGCTTTCTTT. Translation: CASTLWGSGTEAFF. The V call is TRBV6-1, the J call TRBJ1-1; possibly TRBD1 for D (5 bases). The ends were cut back, 7 bases at V and 4 bases at J, with 16 bases in the middle. The germline V gene encodes CDR1 MNHNS and CDR2 SASEGT. The CDR3 has 14 residues.

The V call is TRBV29-1, the J call TRBJ1-2; tentative D call: TRBD1 (5 bases). Germline-derived CDR1 and CDR2 are SQVTM and ANQGSEA. The length of the CDR3 is 14 residues. Trimming shortened V by 6 bases and J by 5 bases, and 19 bases separated the two germline ends. In DNA form, the CDR3 reads TGCAGCGTAGCGGGACGGTCTATTCAGTATGGCTACACCTTC. Its protein is CSVAGRSIQYGYTF.

This clone was detected only once. This rearrangement joins TRBV28 to TRBJ1-4, with D perhaps matching TRBD1 (5 bases). Germline CDR1 MDHEN, CDR2 SYDVKM. Trimming cost V 2 bases and J 7 bases, with 20 bases left between them. The CDR3 spans 17 residues. DNA of the CDR3: TGTGCCAGCAGTTTAAGGAAGGGGAAGGAGGGTGGTGAAAAACTGTTTTTT. It codes for CASSLRKGKEGGEKLFF.

This rearrangement joins TRBV14 to TRBJ2-7; D call uncertain. The CDR3 runs to 14 residues. Trimming shortened V by 6 bases and J by 1 base, and 13 bases separated the two germline ends. Germline loops: CDR1 SGHDN, CDR2 FVKESK. CDR3 amino acids: CASSSGWGSYEQYF. CDR3 bases: TGTGCCAGCAGTTCGGGTTGGGGATCCTACGAGCAGTACTTC.

The rearrangement uses TRBV5-1 and TRBJ1-3, with D perhaps TRBD1 (5 bases). The CDR3 is made up of 16 amino acids. The ends were cut back, 1 base at V and 4 bases at J, with 15 bases in the middle. In germline, CDR1 is SGHRS, CDR2 YFSETQ. Written as DNA, the CDR3 is TGCGCCAGCAGCTTGCCCAGAACGGGGGGAGGAAACACCATATATTTT. Protein sequence: CASSLPRTGGGNTIYF.

There are a few counts of this clone. The chain is built from TRBV28 and TRBJ1-2; TRBD1 is a possible D gene (5 bases). CDR1 and CDR2 (germline): MDHEN, SYDVKM. The V gene lost 7 bases and the J gene lost 5 bases, with 14 bases spanning the gap. The length of the CDR3 is 13 residues. The DNA of the CDR3 is TGTGCCAGCATCCAACGGGCAGGGTATGGCTACACCTTC. Translation gives CASIQRAGYGYTF.

This clone occurred once. This chain uses TRBV5-1 with TRBJ2-1; 8 bases fit TRBD2. Trimming cost V 2 bases and J 2 bases; bases outside gene matches: 9. The length of the CDR3 is 17 residues. CDR1 is SGHRS, CDR2 YFSETQ, per germline. CDR3: CASSFGGSGLAYNEQFF. CDR3 nucleotides: TGCGCCAGCAGCTTCGGAGGGTCGGGACTAGCCTACAATGAGCAGTTCTTC. The full variable domain, in which reference TRBV5-1 and TRBJ2-1 provide the parts outside the CDR3, is KAGVTQTPRYLIKTRGQQVTLSCSPISGHRSVSWYQQTPGQGLQFLFEYFSETQRNKGNFPGRFSGRQFSNSRSEMNVSTLELGDSALYLCASSFGGSGLAYNEQFFGPGTRLTVL.

The chain couples TRBV15 to TRBJ1-5, with a weak D call TRBD1 (5 bases). Germline-derived CDR1 and CDR2 are LNHNV and YYDKDF (reference sequence). The germline V and J ends were trimmed by 1 base and 4 bases, with 20 bases remaining between them. The CDR3 runs 18 residues. This CDR3 reads CATSRAGDQGLVNQPQHF. The CDR3, as DNA: TGTGCCACCAGCAGAGCGGGGGACCAGGGATTAGTAAATCAGCCCCAGCATTTT.

V is TRBV4-2 and J is TRBJ2-6, with D tentatively TRBD1 (6 bases). The V gene lost 0 bases and the J gene lost 0 bases, with 9 bases spanning the gap. Per germline, CDR1 LGHNA and CDR2 YNFKEQ. The CDR3 loop spans 17 amino acids. The CDR3 sequence is CASSQEDSPSGANVLTF. CDR3 DNA: TGTGCCAGCAGCCAAGAGGACAGCCCCTCTGGGGCCAACGTCCTGACTTTC.